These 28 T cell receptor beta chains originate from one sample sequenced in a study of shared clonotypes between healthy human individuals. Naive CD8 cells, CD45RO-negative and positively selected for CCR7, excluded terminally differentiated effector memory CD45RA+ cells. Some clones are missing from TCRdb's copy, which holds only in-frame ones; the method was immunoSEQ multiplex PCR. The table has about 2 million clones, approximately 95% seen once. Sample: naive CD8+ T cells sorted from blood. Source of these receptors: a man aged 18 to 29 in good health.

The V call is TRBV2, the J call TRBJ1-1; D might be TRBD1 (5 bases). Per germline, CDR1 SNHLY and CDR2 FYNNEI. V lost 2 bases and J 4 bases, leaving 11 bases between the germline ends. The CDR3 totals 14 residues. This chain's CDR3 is CASSEPGRATEAFF. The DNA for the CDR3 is TGTGCCAGCAGTGAACCGGGGCGGGCCACTGAAGCTTTCTTT.

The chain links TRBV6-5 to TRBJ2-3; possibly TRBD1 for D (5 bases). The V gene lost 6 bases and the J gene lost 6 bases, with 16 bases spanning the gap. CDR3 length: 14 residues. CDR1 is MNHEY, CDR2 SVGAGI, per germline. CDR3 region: CASSHLSSGDTQYF. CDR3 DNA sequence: TGTGCCAGCAGCCATTTGTCTTCAGGGGATACGCAGTATTTT.

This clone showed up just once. This chain's CDR3 is CSVDGQGGEAFF. As DNA, the CDR3 is TGCAGCGTTGATGGACAGGGGGGTGAAGCTTTCTTT. The rearrangement joins TRBV29-1 to TRBJ1-1, with TRBD1 matching 10 bases. Germline V gene lookup returns CDR1 SQVTM and CDR2 ANQGSEA. Unmatched junction bases numbered 2, after V lost 3 bases and J lost 7 bases. The CDR3 contains 12 residues.

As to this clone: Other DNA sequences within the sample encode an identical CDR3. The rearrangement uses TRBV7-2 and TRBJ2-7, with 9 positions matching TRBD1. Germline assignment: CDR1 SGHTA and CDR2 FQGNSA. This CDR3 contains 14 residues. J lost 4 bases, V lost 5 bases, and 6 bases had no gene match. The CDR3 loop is CASSPGTGSYEQYF. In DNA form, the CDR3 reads TGTGCCAGCAGCCCAGGGACAGGGTCTTACGAGCAGTACTTC.

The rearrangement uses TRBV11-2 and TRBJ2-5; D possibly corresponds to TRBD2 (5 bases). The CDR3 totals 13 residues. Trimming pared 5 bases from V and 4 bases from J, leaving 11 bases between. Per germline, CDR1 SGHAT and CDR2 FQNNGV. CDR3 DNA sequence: TGTGCCAGCAGCGGGGTCGGGGTAGAGACCCAGTACTTC. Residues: CASSGVGVETQYF.

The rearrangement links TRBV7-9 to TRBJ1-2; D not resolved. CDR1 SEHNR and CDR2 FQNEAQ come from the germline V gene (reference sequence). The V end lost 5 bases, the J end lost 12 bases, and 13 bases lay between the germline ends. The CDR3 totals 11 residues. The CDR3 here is CASSPDARNTF. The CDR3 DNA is TGTGCCAGCAGCCCCGACGCCCGGAACACCTTC.

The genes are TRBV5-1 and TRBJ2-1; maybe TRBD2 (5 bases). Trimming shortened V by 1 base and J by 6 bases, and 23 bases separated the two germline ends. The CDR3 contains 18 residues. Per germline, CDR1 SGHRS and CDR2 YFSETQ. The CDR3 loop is CASSLLALSRASPNEQFF. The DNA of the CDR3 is TGCGCCAGCAGCTTGTTGGCCCTATCGAGGGCATCACCCAATGAGCAGTTCTTC.

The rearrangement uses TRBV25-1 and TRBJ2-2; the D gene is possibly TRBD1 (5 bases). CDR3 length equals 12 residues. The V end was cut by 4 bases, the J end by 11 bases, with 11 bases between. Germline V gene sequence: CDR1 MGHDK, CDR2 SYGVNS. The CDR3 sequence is CASSVGQVELFF. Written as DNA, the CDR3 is TGTGCCAGCAGTGTTGGACAAGTTGAGCTGTTTTTT.

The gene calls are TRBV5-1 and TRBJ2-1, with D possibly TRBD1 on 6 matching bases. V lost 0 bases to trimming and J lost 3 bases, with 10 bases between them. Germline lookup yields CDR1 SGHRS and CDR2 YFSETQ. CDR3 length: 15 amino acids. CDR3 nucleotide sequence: TGCGCCAGCAGCTTGGCCGAGACAGGCTACAATGAGCAGTTCTTC. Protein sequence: CASSLAETGYNEQFF. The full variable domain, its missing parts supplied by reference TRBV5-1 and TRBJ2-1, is KAGVTQTPRYLIKTRGQQVTLSCSPISGHRSVSWYQQTPGQGLQFLFEYFSETQRNKGNFPGRFSGRQFSNSRSEMNVSTLELGDSALYLCASSLAETGYNEQFFGPGTRLTVL.

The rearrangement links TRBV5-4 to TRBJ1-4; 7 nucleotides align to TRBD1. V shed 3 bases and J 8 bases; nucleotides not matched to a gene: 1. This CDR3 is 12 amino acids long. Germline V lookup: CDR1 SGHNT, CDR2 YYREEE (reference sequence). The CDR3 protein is CASSSTGEKLFF. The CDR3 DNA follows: TGTGCCAGCAGCTCGACAGGGGAAAAACTGTTTTTT.

CDR3 DNA sequence: TGCAGCGTTGAAGTTCGGGAGCGGGGGGACTACGAGCAGTACTTC. Protein: CSVEVRERGDYEQYF. The chain links TRBV29-1 to TRBJ2-7; 9 bases align to TRBD2. CDR3 length: 15 amino acids. Germline lookup yields CDR1 SQVTM and CDR2 ANQGSEA. With 1 base clipped from V and 3 bases from J, the junction kept 7 bases outside the gene matches.

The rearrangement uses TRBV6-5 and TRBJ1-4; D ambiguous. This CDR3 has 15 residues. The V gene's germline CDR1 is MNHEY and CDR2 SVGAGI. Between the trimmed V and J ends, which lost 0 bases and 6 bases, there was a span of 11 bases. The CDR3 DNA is TGTGCCAGCAGTTACTCTTGGGGTTTCGATGAAAAACTGTTTTTT. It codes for CASSYSWGFDEKLFF.

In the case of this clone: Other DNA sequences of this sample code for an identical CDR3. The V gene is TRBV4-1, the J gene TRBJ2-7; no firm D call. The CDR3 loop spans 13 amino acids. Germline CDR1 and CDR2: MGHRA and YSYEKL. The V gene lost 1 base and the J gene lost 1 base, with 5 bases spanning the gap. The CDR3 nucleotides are TGCGCCAGCAGCCAAGGCCTATCCTACGAGCAGTACTTC. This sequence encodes CASSQGLSYEQYF.

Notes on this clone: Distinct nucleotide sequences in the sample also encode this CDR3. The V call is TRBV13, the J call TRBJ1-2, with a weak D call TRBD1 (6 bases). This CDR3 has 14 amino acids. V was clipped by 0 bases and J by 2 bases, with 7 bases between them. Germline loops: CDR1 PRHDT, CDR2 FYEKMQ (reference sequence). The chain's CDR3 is CASSLGQGNYGYTF. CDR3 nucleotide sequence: TGTGCCAGCAGCTTAGGACAGGGAAACTATGGCTACACCTTC.

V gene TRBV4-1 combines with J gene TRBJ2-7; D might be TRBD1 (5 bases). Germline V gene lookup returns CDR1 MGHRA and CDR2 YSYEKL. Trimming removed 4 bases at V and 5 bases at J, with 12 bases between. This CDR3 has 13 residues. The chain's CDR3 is CASSLPQGNEQYF. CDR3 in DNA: TGCGCCAGCAGCCTGCCCCAGGGAAACGAGCAGTACTTC.

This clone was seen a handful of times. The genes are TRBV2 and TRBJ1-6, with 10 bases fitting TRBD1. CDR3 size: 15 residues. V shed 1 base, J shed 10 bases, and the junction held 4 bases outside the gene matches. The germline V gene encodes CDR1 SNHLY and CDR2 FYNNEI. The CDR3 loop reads CASSEGQGAGSPLHF. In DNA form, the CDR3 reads TGTGCCAGCAGTGAAGGACAGGGGGCCGGATCACCCCTCCACTTT.

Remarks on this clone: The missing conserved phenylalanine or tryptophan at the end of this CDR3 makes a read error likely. The CDR3 spells CASSSGVGSMNTEAFS. CDR3 bases: TGTGCCAGCAGTTCGGGTGTGGGGAGCATGAACACTGAAGCTTTCTCT. The rearrangement joins TRBV6-4 to TRBJ1-1; D gene uncertain. CDR1 and CDR2 (germline): MRHNA, SNTAGT. The ends were cut back, 5 bases at V and 0 bases at J, with 16 bases in the middle. This CDR3 is built from 16 residues.

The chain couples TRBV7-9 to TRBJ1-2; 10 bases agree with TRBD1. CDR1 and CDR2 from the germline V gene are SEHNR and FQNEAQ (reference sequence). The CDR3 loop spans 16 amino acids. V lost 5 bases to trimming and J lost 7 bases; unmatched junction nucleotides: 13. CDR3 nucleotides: TGTGCCAGCAGCCCAGAACGGGACAGGGGAATTCTTGGCTACACCTTC. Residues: CASSPERDRGILGYTF.

In nucleotides, the CDR3 is TGTGCCAGTAGTATAGCTTTACCGGGACTTACTTCCTACGAGCAGTACTTC. Translated: CASSIALPGLTSYEQYF. The chain couples TRBV19 to TRBJ2-7; D is possibly TRBD2 (6 bases). The CDR3 runs to 17 residues. Germline CDR1 reads LNHDA; CDR2 reads SQIVND (reference sequence). Trimming removed 1 base from V and 1 base from J, with 17 bases in between.

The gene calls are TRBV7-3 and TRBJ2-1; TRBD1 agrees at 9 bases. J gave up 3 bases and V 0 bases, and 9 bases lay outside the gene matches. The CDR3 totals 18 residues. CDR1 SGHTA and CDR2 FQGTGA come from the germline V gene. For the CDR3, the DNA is TGTGCCAGCAGCTTAACCGGGACAGGGATTCCCTTCTACAATGAGCAGTTCTTC. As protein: CASSLTGTGIPFYNEQFF.

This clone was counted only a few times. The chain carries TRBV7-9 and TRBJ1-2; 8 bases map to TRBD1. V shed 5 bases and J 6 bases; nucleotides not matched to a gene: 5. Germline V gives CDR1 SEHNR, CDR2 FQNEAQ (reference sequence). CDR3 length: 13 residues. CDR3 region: CASSATTGDGYTF. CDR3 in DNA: TGTGCCAGCAGCGCGACGACAGGGGATGGCTACACCTTC.

The CDR3 here is CASSRSIYGYTF. The CDR3 bases are TGTGCCAGTAGTAGATCTATTTATGGCTACACCTTC. V and J are TRBV19 and TRBJ1-2; D ambiguous. This CDR3 is built from 12 residues. CDR1 and CDR2 from the germline V gene are LNHDA and SQIVND (reference sequence). Deletions cut 4 bases from V and 5 bases from J, with 8 bases between. Full variable domain (missing parts from reference TRBV19 and TRBJ1-2): DGGITQSPKYLFRKEGQNVTLSCEQNLNHDAMYWYRQDPGQGLRLIYYSQIVNDFQKGDIAEGYSVSREKKESFPLTVTSAQKNPTAFYLCASSRSIYGYTFGSGTRLTVV.

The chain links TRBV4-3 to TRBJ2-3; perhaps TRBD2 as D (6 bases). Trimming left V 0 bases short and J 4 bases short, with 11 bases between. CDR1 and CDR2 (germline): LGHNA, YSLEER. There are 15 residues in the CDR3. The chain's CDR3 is CASSQEPGVPDTQYF. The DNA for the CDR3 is TGCGCCAGCAGCCAAGAGCCGGGAGTCCCAGATACGCAGTATTTT.

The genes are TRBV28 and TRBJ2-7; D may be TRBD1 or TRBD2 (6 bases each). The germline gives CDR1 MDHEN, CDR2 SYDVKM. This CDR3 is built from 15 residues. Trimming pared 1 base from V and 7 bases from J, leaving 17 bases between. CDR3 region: CASSLFISGAREQYF. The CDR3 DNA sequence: TGTGCCAGCAGTTTATTCATTTCGGGGGCTAGGGAGCAGTACTTC.

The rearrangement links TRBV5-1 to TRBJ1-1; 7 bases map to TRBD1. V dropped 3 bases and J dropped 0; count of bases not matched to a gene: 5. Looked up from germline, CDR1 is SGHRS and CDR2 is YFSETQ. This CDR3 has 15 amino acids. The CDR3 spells CASSYGQAMNTEAFF. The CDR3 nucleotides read TGCGCCAGCAGCTACGGACAGGCCATGAACACTGAAGCTTTCTTT. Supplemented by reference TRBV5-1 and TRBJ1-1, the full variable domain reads KAGVTQTPRYLIKTRGQQVTLSCSPISGHRSVSWYQQTPGQGLQFLFEYFSETQRNKGNFPGRFSGRQFSNSRSEMNVSTLELGDSALYLCASSYGQAMNTEAFFGQGTRLTVV.

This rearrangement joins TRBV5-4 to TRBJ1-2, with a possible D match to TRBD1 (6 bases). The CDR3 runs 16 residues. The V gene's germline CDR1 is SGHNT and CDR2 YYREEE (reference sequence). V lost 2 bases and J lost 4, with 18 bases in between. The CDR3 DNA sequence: TGTGCCAGCAGCTTATATTATGGACAGCCGTCCTATGGCTACACCTTC. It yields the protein CASSLYYGQPSYGYTF.

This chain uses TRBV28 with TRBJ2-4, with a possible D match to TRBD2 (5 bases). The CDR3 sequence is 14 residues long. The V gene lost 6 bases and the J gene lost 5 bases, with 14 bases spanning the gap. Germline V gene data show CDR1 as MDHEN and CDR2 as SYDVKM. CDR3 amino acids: CASSYRGLENIQYF. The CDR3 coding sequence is TGTGCCAGCAGCTATCGGGGTTTGGAAAACATTCAGTACTTC.

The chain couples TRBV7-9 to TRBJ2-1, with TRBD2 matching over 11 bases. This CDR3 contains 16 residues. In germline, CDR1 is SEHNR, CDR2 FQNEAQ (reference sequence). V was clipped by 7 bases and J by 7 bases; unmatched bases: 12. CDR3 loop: CASTPPGVAGGNEQFF. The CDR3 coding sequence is TGTGCCAGCACCCCACCCGGGGTAGCGGGAGGGAATGAGCAGTTCTTC.